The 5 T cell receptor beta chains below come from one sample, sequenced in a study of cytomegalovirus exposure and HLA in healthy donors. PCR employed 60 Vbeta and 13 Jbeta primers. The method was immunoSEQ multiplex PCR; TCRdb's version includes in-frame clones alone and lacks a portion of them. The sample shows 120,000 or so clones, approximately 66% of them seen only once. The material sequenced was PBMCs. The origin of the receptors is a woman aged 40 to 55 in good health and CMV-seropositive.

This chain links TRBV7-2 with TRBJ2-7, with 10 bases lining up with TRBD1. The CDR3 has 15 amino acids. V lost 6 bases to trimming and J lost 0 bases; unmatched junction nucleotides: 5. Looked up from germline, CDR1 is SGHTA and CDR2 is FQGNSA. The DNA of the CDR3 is TGTGCCAGCAGATGGGGACAGGGGCCCTCCTACGAGCAGTACTTC. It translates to CASRWGQGPSYEQYF.

The CDR3 here is CASSLRGQYNEQFF. DNA for the CDR3: TGCGCCAGCAGCTTGCGGGGACAGTACAATGAGCAGTTCTTC. V is TRBV5-1 and J is TRBJ2-1; 7 bases are shared with TRBD1. The CDR3 totals 14 residues. CDR1 and CDR2 (germline): SGHRS, YFSETQ. J lost 4 bases, V lost 1 base, and 2 bases had no gene match.

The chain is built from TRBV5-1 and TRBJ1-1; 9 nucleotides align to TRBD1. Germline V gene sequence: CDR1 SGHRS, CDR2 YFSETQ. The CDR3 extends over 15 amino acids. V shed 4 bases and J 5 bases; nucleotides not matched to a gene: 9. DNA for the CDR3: TGCGCCAGCAGCCCATTATCGGGACAGGGTACTGAAGCTTTCTTT. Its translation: CASSPLSGQGTEAFF. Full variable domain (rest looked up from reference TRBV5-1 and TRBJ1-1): KAGVTQTPRYLIKTRGQQVTLSCSPISGHRSVSWYQQTPGQGLQFLFEYFSETQRNKGNFPGRFSGRQFSNSRSEMNVSTLELGDSALYLCASSPLSGQGTEAFFGQGTRLTVV.

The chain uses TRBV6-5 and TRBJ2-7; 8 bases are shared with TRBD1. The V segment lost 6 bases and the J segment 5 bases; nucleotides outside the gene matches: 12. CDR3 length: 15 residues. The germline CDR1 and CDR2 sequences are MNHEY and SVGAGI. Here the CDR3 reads CASSRQGQGTHEQYF. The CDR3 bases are TGTGCCAGCAGCAGGCAAGGACAGGGTACCCACGAGCAGTACTTC.

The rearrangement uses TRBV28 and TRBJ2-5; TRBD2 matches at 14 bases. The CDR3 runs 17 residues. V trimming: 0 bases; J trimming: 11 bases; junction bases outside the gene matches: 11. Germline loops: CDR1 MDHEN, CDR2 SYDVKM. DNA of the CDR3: TGTGCCAGCAGTTTATGGCGACTAGCGGGAGGGCCGGGGGAGCAGTACTTC. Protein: CASSLWRLAGGPGEQYF.